This record looks at one T cell receptor (beta chain) sequence and its context. Its target is not known. The CDR3 covers 11 residues. Germline V gives CDR1 SQVTM, CDR2 ANQGSEA. This specimen belongs to a study of T cells expressing NK-cell markers. The wider study: In sorted CD3+CD56+NKG2C+, CD3+CD56+NKG2C- and CD3+CD56-NKG2C+ T cells, TCR beta repertoires were obtained. Among the eight sequenced donors, seven tested HCMV-seropositive and one tested seronegative. General study results and limits: Questions lingered over whether expanded NKG2C+ T cell clones were HCMV-specific.

TCRdb reprocessed the 5' RACE reads, keeping one entry per CDR3 protein, no DNA. In total, the table holds more than 400,000 distinct CDR3 sequences. V and J are TRBV29-1 and TRBJ1-1; TCRdb outputs TRBD1, but without DNA this stays unchecked. The clonotype originates from a woman between 18 and 70 years old in good health. Specimen: blood T cells: a sorted CD56 or NKG2C T cell subset, CD4+ or CD8+ T cells, or bulk PBMC T cells (not recorded which). This CDR3 reads CSHGGRSEAFF.